This is a list of T cell receptor beta chains from one sample in a study of blood T cell repertoires in COVID-19. Libraries were prepared by immunoSEQ multiplex PCR; TCRdb keeps only in-frame clonotypes and omits some of them. Here the sample spans roughly 130,000 clones, about nine tenths being singletons. The sequencing input was peripheral blood. Every receptor here comes from a human donor with COVID-19, enrolled during active disease. The donor label of this sample is uncertain. Each CDR3 is given with its conserved first and last residue. A D gene is named only where the DNA matches it firmly. Not all rows give a size; the values are once, few, many and, for expanded clones, a class.

d_call j_call clone_size v_call cdr3_aa cdr3_nt
TRBD1 TRBJ1-6 few TRBV5-1 CASSRGTGDNSPLHF TGCGCCAGCAGCCGTGGGACAGGGGATAATTCACCCCTCCACTTT
. TRBJ1-3 . TRBV5-5 CASSLRGGNTIYF TGTGCCAGCAGCTTACGCGGAGGAAACACCATATATTTT
. TRBJ2-5 once TRBV3-1/TRBV3-2 CASSQASGLRQETQYF TGTGCCAGCAGCCAAGCGTCGGGACTCCGACAAGAGACCCAGTACTTC
. TRBJ2-3 . TRBV7-9 CASSSSLATDTQYF TGTGCCAGCAGCTCGTCTCTAGCGACAGATACGCAGTATTTT
. TRBJ1-4 . TRBV4-2 CASSPGPGATNEKLFF TGTGCCAGCAGCCCCGGTCCAGGTGCAACTAATGAAAAACTGTTTTTT
TRBD1 TRBJ1-3 . TRBV19 CASSIDWTGGDSGNTIYF TGTGCCAGTAGTATAGACTGGACAGGGGGCGACTCTGGAAACACCATATATTTT
TRBD1 TRBJ2-5 . TRBV16 CASSQTDRGHETQYF TGTGCCAGCAGCCAGACGGACAGGGGGCATGAGACCCAGTACTTC
. TRBJ2-2 . TRBV5-8 CASSLLINTGELFF TGTGCCAGCAGCTTACTAATTAACACCGGGGAGCTGTTTTTT
. TRBJ1-6 . TRBV3-1/TRBV3-2 CASSQVQGRSYNSPLHF TGTGCCAGCAGCCAAGTCCAGGGTAGGTCCTATAATTCACCCCTCCACTTT
. TRBJ1-4 . TRBV5-6 CASSLGRGSEKLFF TGTGCCAGCAGCTTAGGAAGAGGGAGTGAAAAACTGTTTTTT
TRBD1 TRBJ1-5 . TRBV6-2/TRBV6-3 CASSDAGQGLSMYEPQHF TGTGCCAGCAGTGACGCGGGACAGGGGCTCTCAATGTATGAGCCCCAGCATTTT
TRBD2 TRBJ2-1 . TRBV19 CASNSGGETYNEQFF TGTGCCAGTAATAGCGGGGGGGAAACCTACAATGAGCAGTTCTTC
. TRBJ1-1 . TRBV5-3 CARSLANQPGGETEAFF TGTGCCAGAAGCTTGGCCAATCAACCGGGGGGAGAAACTGAAGCTTTCTTT
. TRBJ1-1 . TRBV5-4 CASSASPNTEAFF TGTGCCAGCAGCGCGAGCCCGAACACTGAAGCTTTCTTT
. TRBJ2-7 . TRBV6-5 CASSYSSGSSYEQYF TGTGCCAGCAGTTACTCTTCGGGGAGCTCCTACGAGCAGTACTTC
TRBD2 TRBJ2-5 . TRBV4-1 CASSHRLAVQETQYF TGCGCCAGCAGCCACCGACTAGCGGTCCAAGAGACCCAGTACTTC
. TRBJ1-1 . TRBV5-5 CASSLGGGSTEAFF TGTGCCAGCAGCCTGGGAGGGGGAAGCACTGAAGCTTTCTTT
. TRBJ2-2 . TRBV5-4 CASSPGGPRTGELFF TGTGCCAGCAGCCCGGGCGGGCCGCGAACCGGGGAGCTGTTTTTT
TRBD1 TRBJ2-2 . TRBV30 CAWGQANTGELFF TGTGCCTGGGGACAGGCCAACACCGGGGAGCTGTTTTTT
TRBD1 TRBJ1-2 . TRBV11-2 CASSSAPTGVQYGYTF TGTGCCAGCAGCTCGGCCCCAACAGGGGTCCAGTATGGCTACACCTTC
. TRBJ2-7 . TRBV24-1 CATSILSSYEQYF TGTGCCACCAGCATCCTTAGCTCCTACGAGCAGTACTTC
. TRBJ1-2 . TRBV18 CASSPQGNSERGYTF TGTGCCAGCTCACCCCAGGGTAATAGTGAACGTGGCTACACCTTC
. TRBJ2-2 . TRBV30 CAWSQGIRELFF TGTGCCTGGAGTCAGGGTATTCGGGAGCTGTTTTTT
. TRBJ1-6 . TRBV4-1 CASSQIPLSPLHF TGCGCCAGCAGCCAGATACCGCTATCACCCCTCCACTTT
TRBD1 TRBJ1-5 . TRBV18 CASSRDRDFQPQHF TGTGCCAGCTCTCGAGACAGGGATTTTCAGCCCCAGCATTTT